This TCR beta chain derives from a study of blood T cell repertoires in COVID-19. Turning to the study itself: The United States, Italy and Spain provided the acute and convalescent COVID-19 samples.

Original processing methods: Reference gene primer amplification gave estimated nucleated cell counts. TCRdb keeps only in-frame clones here, not all; method: immunoSEQ multiplex PCR. V, J and clone size are those of that table, while D and trimming were read from the DNA. The sample lists approximately 110,000 clones; about three quarters were seen once. The CDR3 covers 15 residues. Germline CDR1 LNHDA, CDR2 SQIVND (reference sequence). Trimming removed 7 bases from V and 8 bases from J; junction bases left unmatched: 12. The TCR comes from a human donor in a cohort sampled during active or convalescent COVID-19. The sample was peripheral blood. The chain combines TRBV19 with TRBJ2-1; 9 nucleotides agree with TRBD2. CDR3 residues: CASIAVGSGSHEQFF. The CDR3 DNA reads TGTGCCAGTATCGCCGTCGGTAGCGGGAGCCATGAGCAGTTCTTC.